A single sample is the source of the 22 T cell receptor beta chains below, sequenced in a study of neurological immune-mediated disorders. TCRdb called the 5' RACE reads again in MiXCR, with one record for every CDR3 protein. Seen here are about 23,000 distinct CDR3 sequences, less than 15% observed once, and the top ten hold less than 15%. The sample was PBMCs. The receptors were gathered from a woman in her sixties or seventies with HTLV-1-associated myelopathy (HAM/TSP).

In its sample, this clonotype was seen many times. V is TRBV20-1 and J is TRBJ2-1, with 15 bases that match TRBD2. J lost 4 bases, V lost 5 bases, and 6 bases had no gene match. In germline, CDR1 is DFQATT, CDR2 SNEGSKA (reference sequence). The CDR3 loop spans 16 amino acids. The CDR3 loop is CSAQTGTSGRYNEQFF. DNA of the CDR3: TGCAGTGCTCAGACAGGGACTAGCGGGAGGTACAATGAGCAGTTCTTC.

This clonotype was detected many times. The chain couples TRBV10-2 to TRBJ2-3; 12 bases are a match to TRBD2. With V trimmed by 0 bases and J by 6 bases, 4 bases remained unmatched. The CDR3 sequence is 16 residues long. Germline V gives CDR1 WSHSY, CDR2 SAAADI. CDR3 in amino acids: CASSESRTSGGDTQYF. CDR3 DNA: TGCGCCAGCAGTGAGTCGCGCACTAGCGGGGGGGATACGCAGTATTTT.

In this sample, this clonotype turned up many times. The chain joins TRBV20-1 to TRBJ2-3, with 12 nucleotides matching TRBD2. V shed 4 bases, J shed 3 bases, and the junction held 5 bases outside the gene matches. CDR1 is DFQATT and CDR2 is SNEGSKA in the germline V gene (reference sequence). The CDR3 length is 15 residues. The CDR3: CSATLAGGGTDTQYF. CDR3 nucleotide sequence: TGCAGTGCTACTCTAGCGGGAGGGGGAACAGATACGCAGTATTTT.

This clonotype appeared many times. This sequence joins TRBV20-1 and TRBJ1-5; D not resolved. V was cut by 3 bases and J by 3 bases, with 15 bases left in between. The germline CDR1 and CDR2 sequences are DFQATT and SNEGSKA (reference sequence). This CDR3 spans 15 amino acids. CDR3 nucleotides: TGCAGTGCTAGGGCCCCAGGCAGGTTCAATCAGCCCCAGCATTTT. Amino acid sequence: CSARAPGRFNQPQHF.

About this clonotype itself: No DNA is shown, since the ends of the CDR3 on it are uncertain; the CDR3 is the one TCRdb lists. The chain combines TRBV5-1 with TRBJ1-5; the D call of TRBD1 is as the table states it, not checked on the DNA. Termini included, the CDR3 measures 23 amino acids. Germline CDR1 SGHRS, CDR2 YFSETQ. CDR3 residues: CASSFYICSAGPSTGRINQPQHF.

Ten or more counts support this clonotype. The rearrangement joins TRBV12-3 or TRBV12-4 to TRBJ1-1; D might be TRBD1 (5 bases). The CDR3 is made up of 16 amino acids. V lost 2 bases and J lost 7, with 20 bases in between. The CDR3 region is CASSLPSRSPGGEAFF. The CDR3 region has the DNA TGTGCCAGCAGTTTACCCTCGAGGTCCCCCGGGGGTGAAGCTTTCTTT.

This clonotype was recorded many times. J is TRBJ2-2 and V is TRBV12-5, with 8 bases lining up with TRBD1. This CDR3 is 15 amino acids long. V shed 6 bases, J shed 1 base, and the junction held 4 bases outside the gene matches. CDR1 LGHNT and CDR2 FRNRAP come from the germline V gene. CDR3 nucleotide sequence: TGTGCTAGTGGGGGGGACAGGCAGAACACCGGGGAGCTGTTTTTT. Amino acids: CASGGDRQNTGELFF.

This clonotype was counted at least ten times. The rearrangement uses TRBV20-1 and TRBJ2-1, with 8 bases that match TRBD2. The J segment lost 8 bases and the V segment lost 3 bases, leaving 9 bases of the junction unmatched. The CDR3 totals 14 residues. CDR1 DFQATT and CDR2 SNEGSKA come from the germline V gene (reference sequence). The CDR3 bases are TGCAGTGCTAGGGGACTAGGGGGGACCGATGAGCAGTTCTTC. Amino acids: CSARGLGGTDEQFF.

The chain combines TRBV24-1 with TRBJ1-1; 10 bases match TRBD1. This CDR3 comprises 18 residues. Germline CDR1 is KGHDR and CDR2 is SFDVKD. V shed 5 bases and J 5 bases; nucleotides not matched to a gene: 16. In DNA form, the CDR3 reads TGTGCCACCAGTGCCGGCAGAAGGGACAGGGGAAGGGGAACTGAAGCTTTCTTT. This encodes CATSAGRRDRGRGTEAFF.

This clonotype was detected many times. The J gene is TRBJ1-6, the V gene TRBV7-6; D may be TRBD1 (5 bases). Per the germline V gene, CDR1 is SGHVS and CDR2 is FNYEAQ. Trimming pared 4 bases from V and 10 bases from J, leaving 14 bases between. This CDR3 comprises 14 residues. Here the CDR3 DNA reads TGTGCCAGCAGCTCTTCCGGGGGTGAGTCACCCCTCCACTTT. The encoded protein is CASSSSGGESPLHF.

This clonotype was counted between two and nine times. This chain links TRBV6-6 with TRBJ2-7; D remains unclear. CDR1 MNHNY and CDR2 SVGAGI come from the germline V gene (reference sequence). V was trimmed by 6 bases and J by 0 bases, leaving 15 bases between them. CDR3 size: 15 residues. Here the CDR3 reads CASSPEVGSSYEQYF. CDR3 bases: TGTGCCAGCAGCCCCGAGGTGGGAAGCTCCTACGAGCAGTACTTC.

The sample holds many counts of this clonotype. V and J are TRBV7-9 and TRBJ2-7; 9 bases align to TRBD1. This CDR3 is built from 18 residues. The germline V gene has CDR1 SEHNR and CDR2 FQNEAQ (reference sequence). Trimming removed 0 bases from V and 0 bases from J; junction bases left unmatched: 9. In nucleotides, the CDR3 is TGTGCCAGCAGCTTAGCGGAGGACAGGGGACCCCGCTCCTACGAGCAGTACTTC. Translating gives CASSLAEDRGPRSYEQYF.

This clonotype has a count of ten or more. CDR3 residues: CASSRPEGSGGYTF. The CDR3 DNA reads as TGTGCCAGCAGCCGCCCCGAGGGTTCTGGTGGCTACACCTTC. V and J are TRBV7-2 and TRBJ1-2; the D is unclear. V was trimmed by 5 bases and J by 7 bases, leaving 17 bases between them. The CDR3 extends over 14 amino acids. Germline V gene lookup returns CDR1 SGHTA and CDR2 FQGNSA.

The table lists this clonotype with many counts. The rearrangement links TRBV20-1 to TRBJ1-1; TRBD1 might be the D (6 bases). Germline loops: CDR1 DFQATT, CDR2 SNEGSKA (reference sequence). V lost 3 bases to trimming and J lost 6 bases, with 14 bases between them. The CDR3 is 13 residues long. Here the CDR3 DNA reads TGCAGTGCTAGCAAGACAGGTATCCCTGAAGCTTTCTTT. Protein sequence: CSASKTGIPEAFF.

This clonotype showed up many times. The V call is TRBV5-1, the J call TRBJ2-7; D possibly corresponds to TRBD1 (5 bases). With 4 bases removed from V and 2 bases from J, the gap between germline ends came to 13 bases. The CDR3 totals 14 residues. The germline V gene encodes CDR1 SGHRS and CDR2 YFSETQ. CDR3 amino acids: CASSTRQRAYEQYF. CDR3 bases: TGCGCCAGCAGCACAAGACAGAGAGCCTACGAGCAGTACTTC.

This clonotype was recorded many times. The chain joins TRBV11-3 to TRBJ2-7; D call uncertain. CDR1 and CDR2 from the germline V gene are SGHNT and YENEEA. CDR3 size: 14 residues. The V end was cut by 2 bases, the J end by 3 bases, with 11 bases between. The CDR3 nucleotides are TGTGCCAGCAGCTTACGAAGCGAAGACTACGAGCAGTACTTC. Translated, it gives CASSLRSEDYEQYF.

This clonotype was counted many times. A read error may account for a junction end that differs from germline. The rearrangement joins TRBV6-1 to TRBJ1-5; 7 nucleotides align to TRBD1. Per the germline V gene, CDR1 is MNHNS and CDR2 is SASEGT. CDR3 length: 14 amino acids. The CDR3 protein is CASSEGGDNQPQHF. In DNA form, the CDR3 reads TGTGCCAGCAGCGAAGGGGGCGACAATCAGCCCCAGCATTTT.

This clonotype was observed many times. This chain uses TRBV5-1 with TRBJ2-2; 10 bases match TRBD1. V dropped 4 bases and J dropped 7; count of bases not matched to a gene: 7. CDR1 SGHRS and CDR2 YFSETQ come from the germline V gene. The CDR3 loop spans 15 amino acids. DNA for the CDR3: TGCGCCAGCAGCAGGGGACAGGGGAGTGGCGGGGAGCTGTTTTTT. This codes for CASSRGQGSGGELFF.

This clonotype showed up many times. V and J are TRBV6-1 and TRBJ1-1, with D hard to call. CDR1 and CDR2 from the germline V gene are MNHNS and SASEGT. The germline V and J ends were trimmed by 5 bases and 10 bases, with 14 bases remaining between them. CDR3 length equals 12 residues. This chain's CDR3 is CASSSRVTTAFF. CDR3 sequence (DNA): TGTGCCAGCAGTTCTCGGGTGACGACAGCTTTCTTT.

This clonotype has ten or more counts. The rearrangement uses TRBV9 and TRBJ2-3; 10 nucleotides agree with TRBD2. After removal of 4 bases from V and 4 bases from J, the junction contained 6 bases not matched to a gene. CDR3 length: 15 amino acids. CDR1 and CDR2 (germline): SGDLS, YYNGEE. The CDR3 coding sequence is TGTGCCAGCAGCAATACCGGGACTAGCGCAGATACGCAGTATTTT. It specifies CASSNTGTSADTQYF.

By sample share, this clonotype is medium-sized. The chain recombines TRBV24-1 with TRBJ2-1, with D possibly TRBD2 on 5 matching bases. Germline lookup yields CDR1 KGHDR and CDR2 SFDVKD. The CDR3 runs to 14 residues. The germline V and J ends were trimmed by 5 bases and 9 bases, with 16 bases remaining between them. In DNA form, the CDR3 reads TGTGCCACCAGTGCCACCGGCCTACTAGGTGAGCAGTTCTTC. Its translation: CATSATGLLGEQFF.

This clonotype was recorded at least ten times. The V call is TRBV5-5, the J call TRBJ2-6; no firm D call. The V end was cut by 4 bases, the J end by 2 bases, with 13 bases between. CDR1 and CDR2 from the germline V gene are SGHKS and YYEKEE (reference sequence). This CDR3 comprises 16 residues. CDR3: CASSNPLRAGANVLTF. The CDR3, as DNA: TGTGCCAGCAGCAACCCACTAAGGGCTGGGGCCAACGTCCTGACTTTC.